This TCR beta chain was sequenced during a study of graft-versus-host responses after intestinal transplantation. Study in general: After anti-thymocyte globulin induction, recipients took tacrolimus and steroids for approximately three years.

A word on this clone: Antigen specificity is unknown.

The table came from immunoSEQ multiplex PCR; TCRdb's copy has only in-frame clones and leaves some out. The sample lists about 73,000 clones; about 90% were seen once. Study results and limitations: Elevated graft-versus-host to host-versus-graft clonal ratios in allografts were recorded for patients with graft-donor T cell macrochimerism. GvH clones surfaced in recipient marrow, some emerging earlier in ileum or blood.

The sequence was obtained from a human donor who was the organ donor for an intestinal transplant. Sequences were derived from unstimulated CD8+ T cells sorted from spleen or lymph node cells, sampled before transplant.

For the CDR3, the DNA is TGTGCCAGCAGCTTGGAAGCAGGGACAGTGAGCTCCTACGAGCAGTACGTC. Protein sequence: CASSLEAGTVSSYEQYV. The chain uses TRBV7-6 and TRBJ2-7; 7 nucleotides match TRBD1. The CDR3 contains 17 residues. Germline-derived CDR1 and CDR2 are SGHVS and FNYEAQ. The V segment lost 3 bases and the J segment 0 bases; nucleotides outside the gene matches: 11.